This T cell receptor beta chain was sequenced in a study of blood T cell repertoires in COVID-19. The table lists this clone with a few counts. Germline CDR1 reads MNHEY; CDR2 reads SMNVEV (reference sequence). V lost 2 bases to trimming and J lost 4 bases; unmatched junction nucleotides: 4. The CDR3 sequence is 15 residues long. Assay used: immunoSEQ multiplex PCR; TCRdb lists only in-frame clones, some missing. This sample has around 120,000 clones; over 70% occur once, and the top ten carry 2.3%. This TCR was sampled from a man between 70 and 80 years old with acute or convalescent COVID-19. Source material: peripheral blood. The chain recombines TRBV27 with TRBJ1-2; TRBD1 matches 10 bases. The CDR3 here is CASSLRDRGAYGYTF. CDR3 nucleotides: TGTGCCAGCAGTTTAAGGGACAGGGGCGCCTATGGCTACACCTTC.